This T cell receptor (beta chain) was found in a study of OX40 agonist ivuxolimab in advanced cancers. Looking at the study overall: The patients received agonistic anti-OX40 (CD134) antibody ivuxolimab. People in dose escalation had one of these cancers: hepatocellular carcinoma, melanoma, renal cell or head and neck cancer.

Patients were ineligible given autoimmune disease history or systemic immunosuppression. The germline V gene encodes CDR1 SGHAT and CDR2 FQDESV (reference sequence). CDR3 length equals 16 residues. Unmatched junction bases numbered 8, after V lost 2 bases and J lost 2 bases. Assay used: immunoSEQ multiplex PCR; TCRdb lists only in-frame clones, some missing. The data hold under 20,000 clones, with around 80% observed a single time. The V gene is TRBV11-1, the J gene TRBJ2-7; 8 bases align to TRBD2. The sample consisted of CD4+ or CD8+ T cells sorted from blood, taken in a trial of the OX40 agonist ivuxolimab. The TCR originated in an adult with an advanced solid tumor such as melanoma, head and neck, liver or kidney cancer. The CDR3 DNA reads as TGTGCCAGCAGCTTAAGGATTCTAGCGGGCGCCTACGAGCAGTACTTC. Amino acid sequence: CASSLRILAGAYEQYF. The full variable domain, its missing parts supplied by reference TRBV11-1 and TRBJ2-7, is EAEVAQSPRYKITEKSQAVAFWCDPISGHATLYWYRQILGQGPELLVQFQDESVVDDSQLPKDRFSAERLKGVDSTLKIQPAELGDSAMYLCASSLRILAGAYEQYFGPGTRLTVT.